This T cell receptor beta chain is from a study of cytomegalovirus exposure and HLA in healthy donors. Study observations and caveats: Presence/absence analyses treated sequencing depth as roughly uniform across donors. High sensitivity and specificity were reportedly achieved when the classifier diagnosed cytomegalovirus status. Excluded were some V segments that proved indistinguishable, including TRBV6-2 and TRBV6-3.

This CDR3 comprises 16 residues. Looked up from germline, CDR1 is MNHNY and CDR2 is SVGAGI (reference sequence). The germline V and J ends were trimmed by 2 bases and 2 bases, with 15 bases remaining between them. About this clone: What it recognizes is unknown.

Use of 60 Vbeta and 13 Jbeta primers characterized the PCR. The method was immunoSEQ multiplex PCR; TCRdb's version includes in-frame clones alone and lacks a portion of them. The table has around 200,000 clones, approximately 81% seen once. Sequenced material: PBMCs. The origin of this receptor is a middle-aged man in good health and CMV-seronegative. This sequence joins TRBV6-6 and TRBJ1-1; D is undetermined. The CDR3 loop is CASSYNIRELNTEAFF. The CDR3 bases are TGTGCCAGCAGTTACAATATCCGGGAGCTTAACACTGAAGCTTTCTTT.